This T cell receptor (beta chain) emerged from a study of blood T cell repertoires in COVID-19. Libraries were prepared by immunoSEQ multiplex PCR; TCRdb keeps only in-frame clonotypes and omits some of them. The sample consists of around 60,000 clones, 75% to 90% of them appearing once. Deletions cut 0 bases from V and 4 bases from J, with 11 bases between. Germline CDR1 SGHRS, CDR2 YFSETQ. The CDR3 has 16 amino acids. The chain uses TRBV5-1 and TRBJ1-6; tentative D call: TRBD1 (5 bases). This clonotype was obtained from a woman aged 60-75 years with COVID-19, enrolled during active disease. The sample comprised peripheral blood. The DNA of the CDR3 is TGCGCCAGCAGCTTGGAACCAGGGTTGTATAATTCACCCCTCCACTTT. It encodes CASSLEPGLYNSPLHF.